One T cell receptor (beta chain) is described in this entry. This sequence is one base from a far larger clone and is likely a read error. This record comes from a study of regulatory T cells in long-lasting Graves disease. Time point described: newly diagnosed GD, antithyroid drugs for less than 3 months. Extracted RNA from PBMCs served as the source of the TCR library. The TCR beta library used iRepertoire HTBI primers with Arm-PCR amplification of CDR3. MiXCR, run by TCRdb on the multiplex PCR reads, gives a single entry per CDR3 protein. The top ten hold 35% to 45% of the sample, which has approximately 310,000 distinct CDR3 sequences, about 20% seen once. V was pared by 5 bases and J by 4 bases, with 14 bases between. Germline values: CDR1 SNHLY, CDR2 FYNNEI. The CDR3 totals 14 residues.

The TCR sequence derives from a female donor with Graves disease. The input for sequencing was peripheral blood mononuclear cells (PBMCs), taken at new diagnosis, from a patient treated with antithyroid drugs. The chain is built from TRBV2 and TRBJ2-5; tentatively, D is TRBD2 (6 bases). CDR3: CASSLRGFRETQYF. The CDR3 DNA reads as TGTGCCAGCAGTTTACGGGGGTTTCGAGAGACCCAGTACTTC. The full variable domain, rest sourced from reference TRBV2 and TRBJ2-5, is EPEVTQTPSHQVTQMGQEVILRCVPISNHLYFYWYRQILGQKVEFLVSFYNNEISEKSEIFDDQFSVERPDGSNFTLKIRSTKLEDSAMYFCASSLRGFRETQYFGPGTRLLVL.